Shown below are 21 T cell receptor beta chains from a single sample sequenced in a study of human CD8 memory T cell subsets. The authors made TCR beta libraries using UMI-labeled 5' RACE. TCRdb reworked the 5' RACE reads into one entry per CDR3 protein, no DNA. In total, the table holds approximately 7,000 distinct CDR3 sequences. Sequencing was performed on CD8+ stem-like memory T cells (TSCM and TCM) sorted from PBMCs. The subset: stem-like memory CD8 T cells (TSTEM), CCR7+ PD-1- TIGIT-. The source of these receptors is a human donor in good health.

The chain carries TRBV27 and TRBJ2-1; TCRdb designates TRBD1, a call that cannot be tested without DNA. Germline lookup yields CDR1 MNHEY and CDR2 SMNVEV (reference sequence). The CDR3 sequence is 14 residues long. CDR3 in amino acids: CASRLWGGYNEQFF.

CDR3 in amino acids: CASSPRTGWNEQYF. The chain joins TRBV9 to TRBJ2-7; TCRdb's assignment of TRBD1 cannot be checked, as there is no DNA. CDR3 length: 14 residues. Germline lookup yields CDR1 SGDLS and CDR2 YYNGEE.

The chain employs TRBV20-1 and TRBJ1-1; TCRdb proposes TRBD1, but this gene call is untestable without DNA. The CDR3 length is 14 residues. Germline-derived CDR1 and CDR2 are DFQATT and SNEGSKA (reference sequence). CDR3 loop: CSAGAGTGTIEAFF.

The rearrangement links TRBV6-2 or TRBV6-3 to TRBJ1-5. This CDR3 contains 13 residues. Germline V CDR1 and CDR2: MNHEY, SVGEGT. The chain's CDR3 is CASSLYSLGPQHF.

This chain connects TRBV27 to TRBJ2-2. The CDR3 sequence is 13 residues long. Germline CDR1 and CDR2: MNHEY and SMNVEV (reference sequence). CDR3 protein: CASSPRSAGELFF.

Frequency places this clonotype as medium-sized. The CDR3 is CASSFRGFTGHQPQHF. V and J are TRBV28 and TRBJ1-5; TCRdb selects TRBD1, and the lack of DNA leaves this call unchecked. The CDR3 is 16 residues long. The germline V gene has CDR1 MDHEN and CDR2 SYDVKM. Full variable domain (remainder filled in from reference TRBV28 and TRBJ1-5): DVKVTQSSRYLVKRTGEKVFLECVQDMDHENMFWYRQDPGLGLRLIYFSYDVKMKEKGDIPEGYSVSREKKERFSLILESASTNQTSMYLCASSFRGFTGHQPQHFGDGTRLSIL.

The chain carries TRBV5-5 and TRBJ2-2. Germline V gene lookup returns CDR1 SGHKS and CDR2 YYEKEE (reference sequence). This CDR3 is built from 15 residues. The CDR3: CASSLESLEAGELFF.

Its frequency marks this clonotype as medium-sized. The chain recombines TRBV3-1 with TRBJ2-1; as DNA is missing, the TRBD2 call by TCRdb cannot be tested. The CDR3 loop spans 13 amino acids. The V gene's germline CDR1 is LGHDT and CDR2 YNNKEL (reference sequence). This chain's CDR3 is CASRPPEGGEQFF.

The chain is built from TRBV3-1 and TRBJ2-1. CDR3 length equals 16 residues. Germline assignment: CDR1 LGHDT and CDR2 YNNKEL (reference sequence). CDR3 loop: CASSPEVGSSYNEQFF.

The V call is TRBV5-5, the J call TRBJ2-7; no DNA is available, so the TRBD1 call from TCRdb remains unchecked. CDR1 is SGHKS, CDR2 YYEKEE, per germline (reference sequence). The CDR3 spans 14 residues. CDR3 region: CASSLLGAPYEQYF.

V and J are TRBV7-9 and TRBJ2-7; the D call from TCRdb, TRBD2, cannot be confirmed without DNA. In germline, CDR1 is SEHNR, CDR2 FQNEAQ (reference sequence). The CDR3 runs 16 residues. The CDR3 spells CASSLGLAGGPYEQYF.

This clonotype is classed as medium-sized (0.01 to 0.1%) by frequency. The chain uses TRBV28 and TRBJ2-3; TCRdb reports TRBD2, a call that lacks DNA to check it against. The germline gives CDR1 MDHEN, CDR2 SYDVKM. The CDR3 length is 15 residues. The chain's CDR3 is CASSKAIPSTDTQYF.

The V gene is TRBV29-1, the J gene TRBJ2-5; TCRdb reports TRBD1, a call that lacks DNA to check it against. The CDR3 contains 14 residues. The V gene's germline CDR1 is SQVTM and CDR2 ANQGSEA. CDR3 protein: CSGEGQGNEKTQYF.

The rearrangement links TRBV5-4 to TRBJ2-1. The CDR3 loop spans 16 amino acids. CDR1 and CDR2 (germline): SGHNT, YYREEE (reference sequence). CDR3 in amino acids: CASSNVAGNSYNEQFF.

J is TRBJ2-2 and V is TRBV21-1; there is no DNA to check the TCRdb D call of TRBD1. TRBV21-1 is a recognized pseudogene. This CDR3 has 17 amino acids. The CDR3 is CASSNRGFRDNTGELFF.

The chain combines TRBV27 with TRBJ1-2. Germline CDR1 and CDR2: MNHEY and SMNVEV (reference sequence). The CDR3 spans 14 residues. The CDR3 sequence is CASSLWTGSSGYTF.

The chain joins TRBV15 to TRBJ2-1; TCRdb gives TRBD2 as the D gene, but with no DNA this cannot be confirmed. CDR3 size: 15 residues. Germline CDR1 and CDR2: LNHNV and YYDKDF (reference sequence). CDR3 loop: CATSSHSGSYNEQFF.

In terms of frequency, this clonotype is medium-sized. The V and J genes are TRBV29-1 and TRBJ2-5; the D call from TCRdb, TRBD1, cannot be confirmed without DNA. Germline V gene data show CDR1 as SQVTM and CDR2 as ANQGSEA. CDR3 size: 11 residues. CDR3 residues: CSASRDGTQYF.

The chain is built from TRBV2 and TRBJ2-5; the D call from TCRdb, TRBD1, cannot be confirmed without DNA. The CDR3 loop spans 16 amino acids. Per the germline V gene, CDR1 is SNHLY and CDR2 is FYNNEI. This CDR3 reads CASSEKPGQGPETQYF.

This clonotype shows up as medium-sized (0.01 to 0.1%) by frequency. J is TRBJ2-3 and V is TRBV6-4. There are 15 residues in the CDR3. Germline loops: CDR1 MRHNA, CDR2 SNTAGT. This CDR3 reads CASSDSGTSGDTQYF.

The chain combines TRBV6-1 with TRBJ2-7; no DNA is available, so the TRBD1 call from TCRdb remains unchecked. Germline V gives CDR1 MNHNS, CDR2 SASEGT. CDR3 length: 13 residues. The CDR3 loop reads CASREGQSLWQYF.